These 15 T cell receptor beta chains came from one sample sequenced in a study of blood T cell repertoires in COVID-19. Sequenced by immunoSEQ multiplex PCR; TCRdb stores in-frame clones only, minus some. The sample comprises around 300,000 clones, around nine tenths of which are singletons, and more than 6% rests with the top ten. Specimen: peripheral blood. These receptor sequences come from a woman aged 30 to 39 with COVID-19, enrolled during active disease.

Only one count was recorded for this clone. This chain links TRBV30 with TRBJ1-3; D perhaps matches TRBD1 (5 bases). Germline lookup yields CDR1 GTSNPN and CDR2 SVGIG (reference sequence). V was clipped by 2 bases and J by 3 bases, with 14 bases between them. This CDR3 is built from 15 residues. In DNA form, the CDR3 reads TGTGCCTGGAGTATCGGGGGAAATTATGGAAACACCATATATTTT. It is translated as CAWSIGGNYGNTIYF.

In this sample, this clone turned up once. This chain connects TRBV6-6 to TRBJ1-6, with D possibly matching TRBD1 (5 bases). The V and J ends lost 7 bases and 9 bases respectively, with 10 bases between them. CDR3 length: 12 residues. From germline, CDR1 is MNHNY and CDR2 SVGAGI (reference sequence). The CDR3 DNA is TGTGCCAGCACCACGGGGGGTTCACCCCTCCACTTT. Translation: CASTTGGSPLHF.

V usage is TRBV6-2 or TRBV6-3 and J usage is TRBJ2-5; TRBD2 might be the D (6 bases). This CDR3 is built from 15 residues. Looked up from germline, CDR1 is MNHEY and CDR2 is SVGEGT. The V gene lost 5 bases and the J gene lost 2 bases, with 15 bases spanning the gap. Written as DNA, the CDR3 is TGTGCCAGCAGTCCGATCGGGACTCCGCAAGAGACCCAGTACTTC. It encodes CASSPIGTPQETQYF.

Here the CDR3 reads CSVDSGSSYNEQFF. The CDR3 DNA reads TGCAGCGTTGATAGCGGAAGCTCCTACAATGAGCAGTTCTTC. The V call is TRBV29-1, the J call TRBJ2-1, with D perhaps TRBD2 (6 bases). The CDR3 loop spans 14 amino acids. CDR1 and CDR2 (germline): SQVTM, ANQGSEA. V dropped 3 bases and J dropped 0 bases, with 9 bases sitting between them.

V is TRBV19 and J is TRBJ2-3; D remains unclear. This CDR3 region has 14 residues. Germline values: CDR1 LNHDA, CDR2 SQIVND (reference sequence). V shed 3 bases and J shed 7 bases, with 14 bases lying between them. The CDR3 loop is CASSIEQNGNTQYF. The DNA of the CDR3 is TGTGCCAGTAGTATCGAACAGAATGGAAATACGCAGTATTTT.

The V gene is TRBV5-6, the J gene TRBJ1-2; TRBD1 is a possible D gene (6 bases). The CDR3 runs to 14 residues. The germline V gene encodes CDR1 SGHDT and CDR2 YYEEEE. V gave up 1 base and J gave up 3 bases, with 10 bases separating them. The CDR3 spells CASSLTGSDYGYTF. DNA for the CDR3: TGTGCCAGCAGCTTGACAGGGTCCGACTATGGCTACACCTTC. The whole variable domain, filled in from reference TRBV5-6 and TRBJ1-2, reads DAGVTQSPTHLIKTRGQQVTLRCSPKSGHDTVSWYQQALGQGPQFIFQYYEEEERQRGNFPDRFSGHQFPNYSSELNVNALLLGDSALYLCASSLTGSDYGYTFGSGTRLTVV.

V and J are TRBV27 and TRBJ2-7; D might be TRBD2 (6 bases). CDR1 MNHEY and CDR2 SMNVEV come from the germline V gene (reference sequence). The CDR3 consists of 12 residues. The V gene lost 6 bases and the J gene lost 5 bases, with 11 bases spanning the gap. The CDR3 sequence is CASSRLGDEQYF. The CDR3 DNA is TGTGCCAGCAGCCGACTAGGGGACGAGCAGTACTTC.

This clone has just one count. This chain uses TRBV13 with TRBJ2-7; no reliable D call. Germline V gives CDR1 PRHDT, CDR2 FYEKMQ (reference sequence). The V gene lost 0 bases and the J gene lost 5 bases, with 8 bases spanning the gap. This CDR3 is built from 13 residues. The CDR3 protein is CASSLGSGNEQYF. CDR3 bases: TGTGCCAGCAGCTTAGGCTCGGGTAACGAGCAGTACTTC. The full variable domain, with the rest looked up from reference TRBV13 and TRBJ2-7, is AAGVIQSPRHLIKEKRETATLKCYPIPRHDTVYWYQQGPGQDPQFLISFYEKMQSDKGSIPDRFSAQQFSDYHSELNMSSLELGDSALYFCASSLGSGNEQYFGPGTRLTVT.

V is TRBV3-1 (or the pseudogene TRBV3-2) and J is TRBJ2-3; D possibly corresponds to TRBD2 (6 bases). Germline CDR1 reads LGHDT; CDR2 reads YNNKEL (reference sequence). Trimming cost V 0 bases and J 2 bases, with 15 bases left between them. CDR3 length: 17 amino acids. The CDR3 region has the DNA TGTGCCAGCAGCCAAGAATCCGGGCGGGGATCCACAGATACGCAGTATTTT. Residues: CASSQESGRGSTDTQYF.

The CDR3 bases are TGTGCCAGCAGCAAAGGGACTAGCGGGAGGCTCCACGAGCAGTACTTC. This codes for CASSKGTSGRLHEQYF. The genes are TRBV21-1 and TRBJ2-7; the DNA was not used to check the table's D call, TRBD2. TRBV21-1 is marked as a pseudogene. The CDR3 contains 16 residues.

In its sample, this clone was seen once. The chain couples TRBV18 to TRBJ2-3; 7 nucleotides line up with TRBD2. Trimming took 3 bases from V and 5 from J; bases not matched to a gene: 5. Looked up from germline, CDR1 is KGHSH and CDR2 is LQKENI. The CDR3 is 14 amino acids. The CDR3 DNA follows: TGTGCCAGCTCACCGTGGGAGGGCGGAGATACGCAGTATTTT. Its translation: CASSPWEGGDTQYF.

This chain uses TRBV6-5 with TRBJ2-7; perhaps TRBD2 as D (5 bases). The V and J ends lost 6 bases and 0 bases respectively, with 12 bases between them. Germline CDR1 MNHEY, CDR2 SVGAGI. The CDR3 runs 14 residues. This CDR3 is CASSKDFTSYEQYF. In nucleotides, the CDR3 is TGTGCCAGCAGCAAGGACTTCACCTCCTACGAGCAGTACTTC.

The V and J genes are TRBV30 and TRBJ1-5, with TRBD1 as a possible D gene (5 bases). Trimming stripped 2 bases from V and 9 bases from J, with 8 bases between. Germline V gene lookup returns CDR1 GTSNPN and CDR2 SVGIG (reference sequence). This CDR3 is built from 11 residues. The CDR3 is CAWSSQGPQHF. Here the CDR3 DNA reads TGTGCCTGGAGTAGTCAGGGGCCCCAGCATTTT.

The genes are TRBV12-3 or TRBV12-4 and TRBJ1-3, with D possibly TRBD1 on 6 matching bases. Trimming cost V 8 bases and J 7 bases, with 15 bases left between them. The CDR3 loop spans 13 amino acids. Here the CDR3 DNA reads TGTGCCAGCCGACAGGCCTCCGGGAACACCATATATTTT. This codes for CASRQASGNTIYF.

This rearrangement joins TRBV6-5 to TRBJ1-2; D remains ambiguous. This CDR3 region has 13 residues. The V and J ends lost 7 bases and 0 bases respectively, with 9 bases between them. Germline CDR1 is MNHEY and CDR2 is SVGAGI. The CDR3 region is CASTKSPNYGYTF. The CDR3 nucleotides read TGTGCCAGCACAAAAAGCCCTAACTATGGCTACACCTTC.